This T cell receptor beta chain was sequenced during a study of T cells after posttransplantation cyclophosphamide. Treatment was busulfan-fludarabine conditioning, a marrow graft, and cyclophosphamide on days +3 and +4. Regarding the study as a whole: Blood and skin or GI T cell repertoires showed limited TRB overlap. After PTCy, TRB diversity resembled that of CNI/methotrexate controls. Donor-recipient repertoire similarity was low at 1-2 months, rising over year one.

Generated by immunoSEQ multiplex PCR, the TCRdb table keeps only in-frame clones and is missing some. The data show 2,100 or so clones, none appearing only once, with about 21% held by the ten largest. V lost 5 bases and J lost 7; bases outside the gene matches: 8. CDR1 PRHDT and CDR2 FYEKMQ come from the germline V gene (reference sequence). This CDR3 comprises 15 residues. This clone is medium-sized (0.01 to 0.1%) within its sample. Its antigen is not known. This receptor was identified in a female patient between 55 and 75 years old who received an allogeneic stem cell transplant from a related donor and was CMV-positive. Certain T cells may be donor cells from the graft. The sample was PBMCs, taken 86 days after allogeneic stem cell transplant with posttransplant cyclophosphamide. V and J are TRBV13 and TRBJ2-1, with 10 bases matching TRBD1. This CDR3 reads CASSPSGTGENEQFF. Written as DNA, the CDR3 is TGTGCCAGCAGCCCATCCGGGACAGGGGAAAATGAGCAGTTCTTC.